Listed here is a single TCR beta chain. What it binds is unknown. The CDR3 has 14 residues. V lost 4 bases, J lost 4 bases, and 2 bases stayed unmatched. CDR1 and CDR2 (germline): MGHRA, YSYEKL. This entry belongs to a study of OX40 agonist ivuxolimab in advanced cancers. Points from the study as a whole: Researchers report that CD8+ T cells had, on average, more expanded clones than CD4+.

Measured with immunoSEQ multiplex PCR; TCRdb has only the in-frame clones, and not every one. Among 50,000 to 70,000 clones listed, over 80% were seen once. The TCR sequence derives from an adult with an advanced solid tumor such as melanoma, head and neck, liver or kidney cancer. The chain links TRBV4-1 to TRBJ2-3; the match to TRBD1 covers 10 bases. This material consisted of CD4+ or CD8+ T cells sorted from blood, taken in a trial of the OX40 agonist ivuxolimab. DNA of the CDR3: TGCGCCAGCAGCCGCGGACAGGGGGCAGATACGCAGTATTTT. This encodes CASSRGQGADTQYF.